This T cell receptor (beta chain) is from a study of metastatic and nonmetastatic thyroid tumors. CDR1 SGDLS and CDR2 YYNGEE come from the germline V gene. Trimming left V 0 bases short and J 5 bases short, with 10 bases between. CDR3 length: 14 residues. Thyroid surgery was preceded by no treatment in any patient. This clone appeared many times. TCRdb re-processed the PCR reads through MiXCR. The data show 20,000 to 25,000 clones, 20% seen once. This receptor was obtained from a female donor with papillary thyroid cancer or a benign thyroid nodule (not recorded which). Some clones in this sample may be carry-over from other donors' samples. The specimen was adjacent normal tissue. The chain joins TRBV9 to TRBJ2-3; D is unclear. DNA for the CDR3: TGTGCCAGCAGCGTAGATGGTAGGCTAGATACGCAGTATTTT. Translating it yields CASSVDGRLDTQYF.